The subject of this entry is one TCR beta chain. Its antigen remains unknown. The entry originates in a study of T cell responses to AZD1222 COVID-19 vaccine. Whole-study context: Analysis merged second doses at about 4 or about 12 weeks. Points from the study as a whole: AZD1222 recipients seropositive at baseline numbered only 6 or 7. The peak T cell response came first, and repertoires were sampled only after it. Vaccine-associated CD4 TCRs spanned spike, dominant at 160-218 and 743-854.

Sequencing was performed with immunoSEQ multiplex PCR; in TCRdb, only in-frame clones are kept and a portion is missing. Of 90,000 to 130,000 clones in the sample, roughly 84% were seen once. The germline CDR1 and CDR2 sequences are ENHRY and SYGVKD. The CDR3 is 17 amino acids. Trimming removed 2 bases from V and 5 bases from J, with 21 bases in between. The material sequenced was peripheral blood, taken on day 0 of AZD1222 vaccination. This TCR came from an adult in good health. The rearrangement uses TRBV10-3 and TRBJ2-5, with D maybe TRBD1 (5 bases). The CDR3 loop is CAISEAGAAKARETQYF. In nucleotides, the CDR3 is TGTGCCATCAGTGAGGCTGGGGCGGCTAAGGCGAGGGAGACCCAGTACTTC.